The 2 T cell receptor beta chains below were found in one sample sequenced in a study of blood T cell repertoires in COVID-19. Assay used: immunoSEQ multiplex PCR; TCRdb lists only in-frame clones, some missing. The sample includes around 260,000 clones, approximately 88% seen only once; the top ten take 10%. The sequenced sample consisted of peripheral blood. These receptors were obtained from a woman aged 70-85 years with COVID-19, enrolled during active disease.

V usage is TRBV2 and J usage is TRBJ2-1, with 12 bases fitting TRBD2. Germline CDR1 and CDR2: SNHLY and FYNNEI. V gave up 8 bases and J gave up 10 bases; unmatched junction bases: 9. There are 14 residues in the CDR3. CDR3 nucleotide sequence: TGTGCCAGCGTCCCTAGCGGGAGGGGTCTCGAGCAGTTCTTC. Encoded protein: CASVPSGRGLEQFF.

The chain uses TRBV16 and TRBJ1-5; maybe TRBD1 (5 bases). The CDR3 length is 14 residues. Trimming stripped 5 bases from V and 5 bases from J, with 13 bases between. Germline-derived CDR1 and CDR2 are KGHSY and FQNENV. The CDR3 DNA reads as TGTGCCAGCAGCATCATAGGGGCCGATCAGCCCCAGCATTTT. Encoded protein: CASSIIGADQPQHF. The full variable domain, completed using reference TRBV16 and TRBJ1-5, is GEEVAQTPKHLVRGEGQKAKLYCAPIKGHSYVFWYQQVLKNEFKFLISFQNENVFDETGMPKERFSAKCLPNSPCSLEIQATKLEDSAVYFCASSIIGADQPQHFGDGTRLSIL.